Below, 15 T cell receptor beta chains from the same sample are listed, as sequenced in a study of blood T cells in healthy people across ages. PCR was performed a second time for roughly 7 to 11 cycles using a sample-barcoded 5' primer and a J-beta primer mix. TCRdb re-called the 5' RACE reads with MiXCR, one entry per CDR3 protein. Among around 320,000 distinct CDR3 sequences listed, roughly 27% were seen once. Sequenced sample: blood. The receptors derive from a woman between 65 and 79 years old in good health.

The genes are TRBV5-1 and TRBJ2-3, with 7 positions matching TRBD2. Germline V gives CDR1 SGHRS, CDR2 YFSETQ. The junction had 7 bases not matched to a gene; V was cut back by 3 bases and J by 3 bases. The CDR3 is made up of 15 amino acids. The CDR3 DNA reads TGCGCCAGCAGCTCCACTAGCGCCCCGACAGATACGCAGTATTTT. Protein: CASSSTSAPTDTQYF. Full variable domain (outside the CDR3, taken from reference TRBV5-1 and TRBJ2-3): KAGVTQTPRYLIKTRGQQVTLSCSPISGHRSVSWYQQTPGQGLQFLFEYFSETQRNKGNFPGRFSGRQFSNSRSEMNVSTLELGDSALYLCASSSTSAPTDTQYFGPGTRLTVL.

This clonotype has just a few counts. The rearrangement uses TRBV9 and TRBJ2-2; a possible D gene is TRBD2 (6 bases). Germline loops: CDR1 SGDLS, CDR2 YYNGEE. Trimming shortened V by 0 bases and J by 4 bases, and 10 bases separated the two germline ends. The CDR3 runs 15 residues. CDR3 protein: CASSVAWGGTGELFF. In nucleotides, the CDR3 is TGTGCCAGCAGCGTAGCTTGGGGAGGCACCGGGGAGCTGTTTTTT.

This clonotype has just one count. In DNA form, the CDR3 reads TGTGCCAGCAGTGACAACGGGAGGAAGTACAATGAGCAGTTCTTC. This encodes CASSDNGRKYNEQFF. The V gene is TRBV6-4, the J gene TRBJ2-1, with TRBD2 matching over 7 bases. Germline CDR1 MRHNA, CDR2 SNTAGT. V lost 2 bases and J lost 4; bases outside the gene matches: 5. This CDR3 has 15 amino acids.

This chain links TRBV27 with TRBJ1-2; D gene ambiguous. In germline, CDR1 is MNHEY, CDR2 SMNVEV (reference sequence). V gave up 8 bases and J gave up 0 bases, with 10 bases separating them. This CDR3 has 13 residues. CDR3 residues: CASGRGTNYGYTF. DNA of the CDR3: TGTGCCAGCGGGCGCGGGACTAACTATGGCTACACCTTC.

This chain connects TRBV11-2 to TRBJ2-2; TRBD1 is a possible D gene (6 bases). Germline CDR1 is SGHAT and CDR2 is FQNNGV. The CDR3 loop spans 16 amino acids. Between the trimmed V and J ends, which lost 5 bases and 4 bases, there was a span of 17 bases. The CDR3 loop is CASSRGRGSGTGELFF. The CDR3 DNA is TGTGCCAGCAGCCGAGGCAGGGGCTCGGGCACCGGGGAGCTGTTTTTT.

This clonotype was counted a few times. This chain links TRBV28 with TRBJ1-2, with D uncertain. The CDR3 has 13 amino acids. V was shortened by 5 bases and J by 8 bases, with 15 bases between the two germline ends. Per germline, CDR1 MDHEN and CDR2 SYDVKM. The CDR3 sequence: CASSLDSFGGYTF. CDR3 coding DNA: TGTGCCAGCAGTCTCGATTCCTTCGGCGGCTACACCTTC.

This clonotype was observed a few times. The rearrangement uses TRBV18 and TRBJ2-5, with a weak D call TRBD2 (6 bases). The CDR3 spans 13 residues. Germline CDR1 is KGHSH and CDR2 is LQKENI. Between the trimmed V and J ends, which lost 2 bases and 11 bases, there was a span of 15 bases. The CDR3 DNA sequence: TGTGCCAGCTCACCAAGTGGGGCTCGGGAGCAGTACTTC. Its protein is CASSPSGAREQYF.

This clonotype came up a few times. The V and J genes are TRBV29-1 and TRBJ2-7, with TRBD1 as a possible D gene (5 bases). Germline V CDR1 and CDR2: SQVTM, ANQGSEA. Trimming removed 2 bases from V and 6 bases from J, with 8 bases in between. This CDR3 comprises 11 residues. The CDR3 DNA reads TGCAGCGTTGAACTGACAGCCGAGCAGTACTTC. This codes for CSVELTAEQYF.

This clonotype has at least ten counts. This rearrangement joins TRBV28 to TRBJ2-7; D may be TRBD2 (6 bases). This CDR3 has 12 residues. From germline, CDR1 is MDHEN and CDR2 SYDVKM. V dropped 7 bases and J dropped 6 bases, with 13 bases sitting between them. This CDR3 is CASKEGSGEQYF. Written as DNA, the CDR3 is TGTGCCAGCAAGGAGGGTTCAGGCGAGCAGTACTTC.

The sample holds a few counts of this clonotype. V is TRBV4-2 and J is TRBJ1-6; D might be TRBD1 (5 bases). The V gene's germline CDR1 is LGHNA and CDR2 YNFKEQ. The CDR3 consists of 15 residues. V was clipped by 0 bases and J by 8 bases, with 11 bases between them. CDR3 nucleotide sequence: TGTGCCAGCAGCCAAGACCTAGGGGTGGATTCACCCCTCCACTTT. Translated, it gives CASSQDLGVDSPLHF.

For this clonotype: This may come from a read error, since a much larger clone is one base off. The rearrangement links TRBV18 to TRBJ1-2; D is ambiguous. CDR3 size: 14 residues. Germline CDR1 is KGHSH and CDR2 is LQKENI. CDR3 DNA sequence: TGTGCCAGCTCACCAGTAGACCTCAACTATGGCAACACCTTC. Its protein product is CASSPVDLNYGNTF.

This sequence joins TRBV7-9 and TRBJ1-5; D gene ambiguous. This CDR3 spans 12 amino acids. Germline CDR1 reads SEHNR; CDR2 reads FQNEAQ (reference sequence). V shed 5 bases and J shed 9 bases, with 11 bases lying between them. The CDR3 region is CASSPPVGPQHF. CDR3 sequence (DNA): TGTGCCAGCAGCCCACCGGTCGGGCCCCAGCATTTT. Full variable domain (missing parts from reference TRBV7-9 and TRBJ1-5): DTGVSQNPRHKITKRGQNVTFRCDPISEHNRLYWYRQTLGQGPEFLTYFQNEAQLEKSRLLSDRFSAERPKGSFSTLEIQRTEQGDSAMYLCASSPPVGPQHFGDGTRLSIL.

The chain is built from TRBV12-3 or TRBV12-4 and TRBJ1-1, with TRBD1 matching 9 bases. The CDR3 consists of 16 residues. V gave up 6 bases and J gave up 1 base; unmatched junction bases: 9. This CDR3 is CASSLGQGPRNTEAFF. The CDR3 region has the DNA TGTGCCAGCAGCCTTGGACAGGGGCCACGGAACACTGAAGCTTTCTTT.

J is TRBJ2-5 and V is TRBV2, with D possibly TRBD1 on 5 matching bases. V lost 10 bases to trimming and J lost 4 bases, with 19 bases between them. Germline V gene sequence: CDR1 SNHLY, CDR2 FYNNEI. This CDR3 region has 14 residues. The CDR3 nucleotides read TGTGCCAAGAAAACTGCCGACAGAGGAGAGACCCAGTACTTC. Protein sequence: CAKKTADRGETQYF.

This clonotype was counted a few times. The germline gene is not matched at one end of the junction; a read error may be the cause. The chain uses TRBV7-7 and TRBJ2-5, with 8 bases lining up with TRBD2. In germline, CDR1 is SSHAT, CDR2 FNYEAQ (reference sequence). The CDR3 has 15 amino acids. CDR3 bases: TGTGCTAGCAGCTTACGGACTAGCCGACCAGAGACCCAGTACTTC. Its protein product is CASSLRTSRPETQYF.